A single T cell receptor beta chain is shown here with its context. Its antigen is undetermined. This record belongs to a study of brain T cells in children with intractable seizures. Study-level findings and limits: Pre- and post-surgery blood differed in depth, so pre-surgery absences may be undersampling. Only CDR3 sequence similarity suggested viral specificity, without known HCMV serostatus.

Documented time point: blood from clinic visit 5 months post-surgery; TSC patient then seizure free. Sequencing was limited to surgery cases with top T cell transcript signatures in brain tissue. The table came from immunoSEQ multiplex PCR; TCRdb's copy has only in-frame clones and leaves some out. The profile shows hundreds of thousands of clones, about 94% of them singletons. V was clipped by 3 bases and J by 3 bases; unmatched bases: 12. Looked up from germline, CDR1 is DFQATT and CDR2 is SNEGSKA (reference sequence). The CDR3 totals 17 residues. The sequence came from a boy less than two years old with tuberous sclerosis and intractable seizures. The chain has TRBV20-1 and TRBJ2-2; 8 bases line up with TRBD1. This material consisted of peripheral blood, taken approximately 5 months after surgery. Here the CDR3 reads CSASLGGQGADTGELFF. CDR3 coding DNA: TGCAGTGCTAGTCTCGGGGGTCAGGGGGCAGACACCGGGGAGCTGTTTTTT.